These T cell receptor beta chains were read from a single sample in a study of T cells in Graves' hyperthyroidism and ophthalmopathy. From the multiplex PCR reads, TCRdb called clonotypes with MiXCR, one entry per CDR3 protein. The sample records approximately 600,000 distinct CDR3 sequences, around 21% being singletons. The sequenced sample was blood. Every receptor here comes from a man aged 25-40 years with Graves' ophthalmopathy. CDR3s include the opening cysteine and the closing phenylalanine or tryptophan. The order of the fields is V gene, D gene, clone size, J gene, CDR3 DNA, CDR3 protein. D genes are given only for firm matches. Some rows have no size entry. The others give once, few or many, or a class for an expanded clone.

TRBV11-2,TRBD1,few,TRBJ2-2,TGTGCCAGCAGCTTCCCCGACAGGGTGGTCACCGGGGAGCTGTTTTTT,CASSFPDRVVTGELFF
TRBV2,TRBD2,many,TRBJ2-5,TGTGCCAGCGTAGCGGGAGTACTAAGGTACCAAGAGACCCAGTACTTC,CASVAGVLRYQETQYF
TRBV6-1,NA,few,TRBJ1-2,TGTGCCAGCACACCGACGTGGGGCGACTATGGCTACACCTTC,CASTPTWGDYGYTF
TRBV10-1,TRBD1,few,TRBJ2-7,TGCGCCAGCAGCCCCGGCCGGGACAGGGGGCGCGAGCAGTACTTC,CASSPGRDRGREQYF
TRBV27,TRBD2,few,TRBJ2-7,TGTGCCAGCAGTCCCCAAGCGGGATACGAGCAGTACTTC,CASSPQAGYEQYF
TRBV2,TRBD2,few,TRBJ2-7,TGTGCCAGCTTCCTGGGGGGGACCTACGAGCAGTACTTC,CASFLGGTYEQYF
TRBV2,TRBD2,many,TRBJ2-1,TGTGCCAGCGGACGGGAGGGCATAAATGAGCAGTTCTTC,CASGREGINEQFF
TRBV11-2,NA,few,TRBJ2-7,TGTGCCAGCAGCTTAAATCCCCTCCCGGGGGCCGGGGAGCAGTACTTC,CASSLNPLPGAGEQYF
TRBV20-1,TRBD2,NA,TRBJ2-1,TGCAGTGCCACGAAGGGTGCGGGAGGGCACTACAATGAGCAGTTCTTC,CSATKGAGGHYNEQFF
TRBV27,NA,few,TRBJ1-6,TGTGCCAGCAGTGGAGGGACAAGTAATTCACCCCTCCACTTT,CASSGGTSNSPLHF
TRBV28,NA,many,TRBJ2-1,TGTGCCAGCAGTTCCCCCCGGTACAATGAGCAGTTCTTC,CASSSPRYNEQFF
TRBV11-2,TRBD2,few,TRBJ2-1,TGTGCCAGCAGCTCTAGCGGGAGGAGGAACAATGAGCAGTTCTTC,CASSSSGRRNNEQFF
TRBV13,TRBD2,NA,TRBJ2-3,TGTGCCAGCAGCCCTGGGACTAGCGGCCCTGGGAGGATAGATACGCAGTATTTT,CASSPGTSGPGRIDTQYF